This T cell receptor (beta chain) was found in a study of blood T cell repertoires in COVID-19 (dated by TCRdb to 2018 to 2020). Regarding the study in general: Samples from collaborators originated in the United States, Italy and Spain and spanned both the acute and convalescent phases of COVID-19. HLA class I and class II types, where available, came from metadata supplied by the sample provider rather than from assay-based typing. The samples were drawn from the first 160 participants of the ongoing ImmuneRACE study and from 1,254 subjects provided by 6 global collaborators. Subjects who had been exposed to COVID-19, were actively infected with it, or had recovered from it provided the deeply sampled blood TCRbeta repertoires that made up the dataset. The prospective study material was composed of cDNA or gDNA derived from T cells, B-cell-depleted T cells, or PBMCs. The repertoires were released in a freely available public database meant as a resource for research on the immune response to SARS-CoV-2. Nearly every sample came with metadata listing a de-identified subject ID, COVID-19 status, age in years and sex.

Each collaborating institution followed its own protocols to collect whole blood in K2EDTA tubes. For TCRbeta analysis, collaborator samples were shipped as frozen whole blood, as isolated PBMCs, or as DNA extracted from either sample type. In regard to this clone: Its cognate antigen has yet to be identified. No clone much larger than this one lies a single base away; base qualities are absent.

CDR1 and CDR2 (SGDLS, YYNGEE) derive from the germline V gene. The V end gives up 5 bases and the J end 7 bases, leaving 5 bases in the junction not matched to a gene. From the cysteine up to the phenylalanine, the CDR3 has a length of 12 residues. Only the CDR3 DNA is retained, 36 bases long and in frame from the first base. Findings and caveats that apply to the study as a whole: How much clinical and demographic metadata was included differed by source and by participant, and the metadata was provided uncurated.

The immunoSEQ Assay, a bias-controlled multiplex PCR, was used to amplify TCRbeta CDR3 regions from genomic DNA. The authors' pipeline ran thus. The number of nucleated cells in each sample was estimated from the amplification of reference gene primers within the assay. To quantify the absolute abundance of each unique TCRbeta CDR3 rearrangement, sequence reads were collapsed and filtered. For each sample, productive Simpson clonality was calculated as the square root of Simpson's diversity index across productive rearrangements. Imported from immuneACCESS, the table was reduced by TCRdb to in-frame sequences with V and J called. These copies leave out some clones; in studies compared against another copy, an unresolved V gene accounts for under half, and the cause of the remainder is not known. Clone size and V and J calls were adopted from that table, with D and trimming inferred from the DNA. For this sample the table gives about 270,000 clones, of which around nine tenths were detected only once. The ten most abundant clones make up over 8% of the sample.

The TCR originated in a middle-aged man with active or convalescent COVID-19. Material: peripheral blood. The rearranged chain carries TRBV9 and TRBJ1-1; 7 of the junction bases match TRBD1. CDR3 loop: CASRGGRGEAFF. The sequenced DNA: TGTGCCAGCAGAGGGGGCAGGGGTGAAGCTTTCTTT.